This is a list of T cell receptor beta chains from one sample in a study of cytomegalovirus exposure and HLA in healthy donors. Here immunoSEQ multiplex PCR was the method, and the copy in TCRdb shows in-frame clones only, minus some. The table lists approximately 110,000 clones, 77% of them singletons. The specimen sequenced was PBMCs. These receptors were obtained from a human donor in good health. Each CDR3 is given without its conserved first and last residue. A D gene is named only where the DNA matches it firmly.

cdr3_aa,v_call,d_call,j_call
ASSLASRRPSYEQY,TRBV7-6,NA,NA
ASSLLRDISYEQY,TRBV5-6,NA,TRBJ2-7
ASISFTSGMFTDTQY,TRBV28,TRBD2,TRBJ2-3
ASSEDRVAKNIQY,TRBV10-2,TRBD1,TRBJ2-4
ASSGKRTGAIKIYEQY,TRBV6-1,TRBD1,TRBJ2-7
ASRQGMNTEAF,TRBV19,NA,TRBJ1-1
ASSVTGQGRPGYT,TRBV28,TRBD1,TRBJ1-2
ASSEWASGAYEQY,TRBV6-1,TRBD2,TRBJ2-7
ASSPDGNGEQF,TRBV7-8,NA,TRBJ2-1
ASTMDRLNSPLH,TRBV2,TRBD1,TRBJ1-6
ASSRQQGAGQEKLF,TRBV19,TRBD1,TRBJ1-4
ASSLASGSVTDTQY,TRBV11-2,TRBD2,TRBJ2-3
ASSGGGLQETQY,TRBV9,TRBD2,TRBJ2-5
ASSGERGGNEQF,TRBV27,TRBD2,TRBJ2-1
ASSIGLWQGTQY,TRBV19,NA,TRBJ2-5
ASSRSLQGFNEKLF,TRBV18,NA,TRBJ1-4
ASSLGGSPVNTEAF,TRBV28,NA,TRBJ1-1
ATNGIGGGYNEQF,TRBV15,NA,TRBJ2-1
ASSLRGQGSRF,TRBV5-1,TRBD1,TRBJ2-1
ASGLDSYGYT,TRBV12-5,NA,TRBJ1-2
ASSGQGDYGYT,TRBV6-5,TRBD1,TRBJ1-2
ASSSGRGLAGGLETQY,TRBV4-1,TRBD2,TRBJ2-5
ASSVGRTQETQY,TRBV9,NA,TRBJ2-5
ASSPTAGLAVYEQY,TRBV7-2,TRBD2,TRBJ2-7
ASSLSGATQNSPLH,TRBV5-1,NA,TRBJ1-6
ASSYQGASGNTIY,TRBV6-5,TRBD1,TRBJ1-3
ASSRSGGYDGYT,TRBV28,NA,TRBJ1-2
ASSAPRGWDEQF,TRBV25-1,NA,TRBJ2-1
ASSIPVTSYNEQF,TRBV19,NA,TRBJ2-1
ASSPGGAIYMNTEAF,TRBV28,NA,TRBJ1-1
ASSNGSGGEHGTQY,TRBV21-1,NA,TRBJ2-5
AIREREDTGELF,TRBV10-3,TRBD2,TRBJ2-2
ATSTTNPDRGPYEQY,TRBV15,TRBD1,TRBJ2-7
ASSAGAREQY,TRBV7-9,NA,NA
ASAWGGARRNTEAF,TRBV28,NA,TRBJ1-1
ASRDRGPTNEKLF,TRBV6-5,TRBD1,TRBJ1-4
ASSKVALSNQPQH,TRBV19,NA,TRBJ1-5
ASRSLGQKNTEAF,TRBV27,NA,TRBJ1-1
ASTDRANTGELF,TRBV11-3,NA,TRBJ2-2
ASSRGLAGGSYNEQF,TRBV19,TRBD2,TRBJ2-1
ASSLARDYNEQF,TRBV7-2,NA,TRBJ2-1
ASSSSSRTDTQY,TRBV9,NA,TRBJ2-3
ASSLGGQPQH,TRBV7-6,NA,TRBJ1-5
ASSDDRVFSNQPQH,TRBV6-1,TRBD1,TRBJ1-5
AISGKTPEAF,TRBV10-3,NA,TRBJ1-1
ASRLTGYNEQF,TRBV27,NA,TRBJ2-1
ASSPTTGGSNYGYT,TRBV18,TRBD1,TRBJ1-2
ASSYSGEETQY,TRBV6-5,NA,TRBJ2-5
ASSEALPGYQPQH,TRBV2,NA,TRBJ1-5
ASSERGAVEKLF,TRBV25-1,NA,TRBJ1-4
ASSYGQVETQY,TRBV6-5,TRBD1,TRBJ2-5
ASSVQGSGNTIY,TRBV6-1,NA,TRBJ1-3
ASSTGLAGGTDTQY,TRBV7-2,TRBD2,TRBJ2-3